This TCR beta chain was profiled in a study of shared clonotypes between healthy human individuals (dated by TCRdb to 2019 to 2021). Turning to the overall study: Three men and two women, aged 18 to 49 years, made up the cohort. The study deeply sequenced blood TCR repertoires of about 5 healthy adults to estimate repertoire size and the extent of clonotype sharing between individuals. For each donor, three plates each were used for CD4 naive and CD4 memory, two plates were used for CD8 naive, and one plate was used for CD8 memory. Different laboratories and diverse techniques were used to prepare libraries and sequence TCR repertoires, to increase sequencing depth and limit assay-specific biases. Between about 0.8 and 9.5 billion PBMCs per donor were obtained by leukapheresis. What the authors observed across the whole study: Sharing across several donors was observed for about 5% of naive CD4, about 3.2% of naive CD8, 2% to 2.5% of memory CD4, and about 0.4% of memory CD8 clonotypes. Even with the large sequencing depth, rarefaction of the sorted-subset datasets indicated that sequencing was incomplete. The genetic and exposure-history diversity represented was limited by the small number of donors. Based on pairwise subsampling, the degree of clonotype sharing among donors was expected to be affected by sequencing depth. Naive subsets generally had larger estimated clonotype richness than memory subsets. Clonotypes shared by all four sorted-subset donors showed higher generation probabilities than non-shared clonotypes. Sampling was restricted to blood, and TCR repertoires in tissue are likely to differ from TCR repertoires in blood.

Comment on this clone: Its binding antigen is unknown. Base qualities are not recorded, but no much larger clone differs from it by a single base.

CDR1 and CDR2, per the germline V gene, are MDHEN and SYDVKM. The CDR3 runs 14 residues from the cysteine to the phenylalanine. The entry retains the CDR3 DNA only, 42 bases that are in frame from base 1. V is clipped by 2 bases and J by 2 bases, and the sequence between their germline boundaries is 7 bases long. CD8 naive samples were obtained by positive selection for CCR7 among CD45RO-negative cells, yielding a CD45RA+CCR7+ population from which TemRA cells were excluded. The donors were healthy, HIV-negative adults who had no recently reported acute infections or vaccinations. Every donor was a Caucasian adult residing in Nashville, Tennessee, USA. After blood collection by leukapheresis, PBMCs were isolated using Ficoll-Histopaque density gradient centrifugation and then cryopreserved in the vapor phase of liquid nitrogen. Purity and quantity of every magnetically sorted T cell population were checked by analytical flow cytometry. Each sorted fraction had its genomic DNA isolated and then quantified by UV absorbance on a Nanodrop 2000c.

Using the deep immunoSEQ assay, TCR CDR3 regions were amplified from genomic DNA by multiplex PCR. Extracted genomic DNA from each cell subset was distributed evenly across all wells of several immunoSEQ 96-well plates, and each plate was treated as a replicate. For sorted subsets, approximately 200 ng of genomic DNA, equivalent to about 30,000 T cell genomes, went into each replicate PCR. The purified libraries were quantified using a Qubit 3.0 fluorometer, sized with a Bioanalyzer 2100, and then quantified again using the KAPA Library Quantification kit. A separate single-read 150-cycle Illumina NextSeq 550 flow cell was used to sequence each immunoSEQ 96-well plate. In the authors' own workflow: Because only junctional sequences without quality scores were contained in the immunoSEQ output, filtering matching that applied to full-length reads could not be performed. To assign V/J genes and CDR3, sequences were annotated using PyIR, a Python wrapper for IgBLAST v1.9, with IMGT germline references. Reads were removed for weak V/J assignments (E-value above 1e-6), missing CDR3, stop codons, out-of-frame junctions, or ambiguous translated residues. V3J clonotypes were defined as sequences sharing the same inferred V gene, J gene, and CDR3 amino acid sequence. Percentage overlap between repertoires was computed as shared unique clonotypes divided by the size of the smaller repertoire. Repertoire richness was assessed with RTK rarefaction, the Chao1 estimator, and Recon v2.1 estimates of unobserved clonotypes. For all TCRbeta clonotypes obtained by the gDNA method from a few donors, generation probabilities were computed with OLGA. Entries here come from immuneACCESS through TCRdb and include only in-frame sequences with V and J called. Some clones fail to appear in such tables; in the studies checked, an unresolved V gene covers under half of the shortfall, and the cause of the remainder is unknown. V, J and clone size reflect that table, while D and trimming were determined from the DNA. This sample comprises some 2.1 million clones, less than 95% of them detected only once. The top ten constitute more than 0.95% of the sample.

The chain employs TRBV28 and TRBJ2-1; the D gene cannot be resolved reliably. The TCR comes from a man in his late teens or twenties in good health. The sample taken for sequencing was naive CD8+ T cells sorted from blood. The sample's cell subset or site label, decoded: CD45RA+CCR7+. The sequenced DNA is TGTGCCAGCAGTTTACCCGGCCCCTACAATGAGCAGTTCTTC. It translates as CASSLPGPYNEQFF.